The 30 T cell receptor beta chains below were found in one sample sequenced in a study of shared clonotypes between healthy human individuals (dated by TCRdb to about 2020). Library preparation employed the immunoSEQ multiplex PCR assay. As stored in TCRdb, this immuneACCESS dataset retains in-frame rearrangements with V and J assigned. A fraction of the clones does not appear; measured against another copy, unresolved V genes explain less than half of the discrepancy, and the remainder lacks a known reason. The sample includes about 660,000 clones, with under 80% observed a single time. 1.5% to 2% of the sample comes from the top ten. Sequencing input: memory CD4+ T cells sorted from blood. The label giving this sample's cell subset or site can be read as: CD45RA-negative fraction. These TCRs come from a woman aged 25-40 years in good health.

The chain carries TRBV29-1 and TRBJ2-7; 11 bases match TRBD2. This CDR3 contains 14 residues. From germline, CDR1 is SQVTM and CDR2 ANQGSEA. V shed 4 bases and J 3 bases; nucleotides not matched to a gene: 5. CDR3 bases: TGCAGCGTTGCCATCGGGACTAGCGGCTACGAGCAGTACTTC. It translates to CSVAIGTSGYEQYF.

This chain connects TRBV5-1 to TRBJ2-3, with a tentative D call TRBD2 (5 bases). The CDR3 is made up of 17 amino acids. Trimming removed 0 bases from V and 1 base from J, with 15 bases in between. Per germline, CDR1 SGHRS and CDR2 YFSETQ. The CDR3 spells CASSLARRGAGTDTQYF. CDR3 coding DNA: TGCGCCAGCAGCTTGGCGCGCCGAGGAGCGGGCACAGATACGCAGTATTTT.

This chain joins TRBV10-1 and TRBJ1-5; D may be TRBD1 (5 bases). Trimming removed 6 bases from V and 7 bases from J, with 13 bases in between. The germline CDR1 and CDR2 sequences are WNHNN and SYGVQD (reference sequence). This CDR3 spans 13 amino acids. This chain's CDR3 is CASSSGPWQPQHF. DNA for the CDR3: TGCGCCAGCAGCTCGGGGCCGTGGCAGCCCCAGCATTTT.

CDR3: CASSFVGTWNNEQFF. The DNA for the CDR3 is TGTGCCAGCAGCTTTGTAGGGACATGGAACAATGAGCAGTTCTTC. This chain links TRBV7-2 with TRBJ2-1; perhaps TRBD1 as D (6 bases). Trimming left V 3 bases short and J 5 bases short, with 14 bases between. The CDR3 runs 15 residues. Germline lookup yields CDR1 SGHTA and CDR2 FQGNSA.

In this sample, this clone turned up a few times. This chain connects TRBV10-3 to TRBJ1-2, with 7 bases fitting TRBD1. The CDR3 totals 15 residues. The germline V gene has CDR1 ENHRY and CDR2 SYGVKD. V lost 0 bases, J lost 2 bases, and 3 bases stayed unmatched. The CDR3 region has the DNA TGTGCCATCAGTGAGTCGGAGACAGGGAACTATGGCTACACCTTC. Translation: CAISESETGNYGYTF.

V is TRBV7-9 and J is TRBJ1-5; D not resolved. Germline V gives CDR1 SEHNR, CDR2 FQNEAQ (reference sequence). The CDR3 spans 12 residues. Trimming shortened V by 1 base and J by 8 bases, and 6 bases separated the two germline ends. CDR3 bases: TGTGCCAGCAGCTTAGGAGGAGAGCCCCAGCATTTT. It specifies CASSLGGEPQHF.

The chain recombines TRBV30 with TRBJ1-2, with D hard to call. Germline lookup yields CDR1 GTSNPN and CDR2 SVGIG (reference sequence). Trimming stripped 0 bases from V and 4 bases from J, with 9 bases between. This CDR3 has 13 residues. For the CDR3, the DNA is TGTGCCTGGAGTGTAAAGGGTACCTATGGCTACACCTTC. Residues: CAWSVKGTYGYTF. The full variable domain, with the rest looked up from reference TRBV30 and TRBJ1-2, is SQTIHQWPATLVQPVGSPLSLECTVEGTSNPNLYWYRQAAGRGLQLLFYSVGIGQISSEVPQNLSASRPQDRQFILSSKKLLLSDSGFYLCAWSVKGTYGYTFGSGTRLTVV.

In the case of this clone: The same CDR3 can be traced to other DNA sequences in this sample. The rearrangement uses TRBV4-2 and TRBJ2-1, with 7 bases identical to TRBD2. Germline V gives CDR1 LGHNA, CDR2 YNFKEQ. With 0 bases clipped from V and 0 bases from J, the junction kept 5 bases outside the gene matches. This CDR3 comprises 17 residues. CDR3 protein: CASSQDPGGSSYNEQFF. The CDR3 DNA follows: TGTGCCAGCAGCCAAGATCCGGGCGGGAGCTCCTACAATGAGCAGTTCTTC.

The chain has TRBV9 and TRBJ2-5; no clear D. Per germline, CDR1 SGDLS and CDR2 YYNGEE. V was pared by 0 bases and J by 4 bases, with 16 bases between. This CDR3 has 16 amino acids. The chain's CDR3 is CASSVDMTVVRETQYF. The DNA for the CDR3 is TGTGCCAGCAGCGTAGATATGACGGTTGTACGAGAGACCCAGTACTTC.

J is TRBJ2-5 and V is TRBV5-4, with D perhaps TRBD1 (6 bases). Germline V gene data show CDR1 as SGHNT and CDR2 as YYREEE (reference sequence). The CDR3 runs 14 residues. V was trimmed by 2 bases and J by 5 bases, leaving 13 bases between them. CDR3 bases: TGTGCCAGCAGCTTACAGGGTCAGGAGGAGACCCAGTACTTC. It is translated as CASSLQGQEETQYF.

The genes are TRBV5-6 and TRBJ2-7, with 8 bases fitting TRBD1. CDR1 and CDR2 from the germline V gene are SGHDT and YYEEEE. After removal of 5 bases from V and 1 base from J, the junction contained 5 bases not matched to a gene. The CDR3 length is 14 residues. CDR3 nucleotides: TGTGCCAGCAGTTCACGGACAGGGTCCTACGAGCAGTACTTC. Residues: CASSSRTGSYEQYF.

For this clone: The sample holds other DNA sequences that translate to the same CDR3. The chain uses TRBV29-1 and TRBJ2-1, with D maybe TRBD2 (5 bases). CDR3 length equals 12 residues. Germline V lookup: CDR1 SQVTM, CDR2 ANQGSEA. V gave up 2 bases and J gave up 4 bases, with 6 bases separating them. The CDR3, as DNA: TGCAGCGTTGAACGCGGGTACAATGAGCAGTTCTTC. This translates into CSVERGYNEQFF.

V and J are TRBV11-2 and TRBJ2-1; possibly TRBD1 or TRBD2 for D (5 bases each). Germline V gives CDR1 SGHAT, CDR2 FQNNGV. Trimming stripped 6 bases from V and 15 bases from J, with 21 bases between. The CDR3 covers 13 residues. This CDR3 is CASSPGAPAAGFF. The CDR3, as DNA: TGTGCCAGCAGTCCCGGGGCCCCGGCTGCTGGGTTCTTC.

The rearrangement uses TRBV10-3 and TRBJ2-3; D unclear. V shed 4 bases and J shed 5 bases, with 7 bases lying between them. Germline V gives CDR1 ENHRY, CDR2 SYGVKD. The CDR3 length is 12 residues. CDR3 protein: CAISALEDTQYF. CDR3 nucleotides: TGTGCCATCAGTGCGCTAGAAGATACGCAGTATTTT.

This chain joins TRBV29-1 and TRBJ1-2; D unresolved. Trimming cost V 3 bases and J 8 bases, with 25 bases left between them. Germline V CDR1 and CDR2: SQVTM, ANQGSEA. The CDR3 length is 16 residues. CDR3: CSVDSDAWRVSDGYTF. The CDR3 nucleotides are TGCAGCGTTGATTCGGACGCCTGGAGGGTTTCGGACGGCTACACCTTC. The full variable domain, with the rest looked up from reference TRBV29-1 and TRBJ1-2, is SAVISQKPSRDICQRGTSLTIQCQVDSQVTMMFWYRQQPGQSLTLIATANQGSEATYESGFVIDKFPISRPNLTFSTLTVSNMSPEDSSIYLCSVDSDAWRVSDGYTFGSGTRLTVV.

Notes on this clone: Distinct nucleotide sequences in the sample also encode this CDR3. The rearrangement links TRBV5-1 to TRBJ2-5; the D gene is possibly TRBD2 (6 bases). The V end was cut by 4 bases, the J end by 2 bases, with 12 bases between. CDR1 is SGHRS, CDR2 YFSETQ, per germline. This CDR3 is built from 14 residues. CDR3 protein: CASSLDGLQETQYF. CDR3 DNA sequence: TGCGCCAGCAGCCTGGACGGACTACAAGAGACCCAGTACTTC.

V gene TRBV27 combines with J gene TRBJ1-3, with TRBD1 as a possible D gene (5 bases). The germline gives CDR1 MNHEY, CDR2 SMNVEV (reference sequence). CDR3 size: 15 residues. V was cut by 0 bases and J by 5 bases, with 11 bases left in between. The CDR3 nucleotides read TGTGCCAGCAGTTTATCGGGCCAGGGACGAAACACCATATATTTT. Its translation: CASSLSGQGRNTIYF.

The chain is built from TRBV10-2 and TRBJ2-1; 12 bases match TRBD2. J was trimmed by 8 bases and V by 8 bases; bases with no gene match: 22. CDR1 is WSHSY, CDR2 SAAADI, per germline. The CDR3 length is 19 residues. CDR3 sequence: CASAPDRFLPSGRAYEQFF. CDR3 bases: TGCGCCAGCGCCCCGGACAGGTTCCTACCTAGCGGGAGGGCCTATGAGCAGTTCTTC.

The genes are TRBV20-1 and TRBJ2-1; D gene uncertain. Looked up from germline, CDR1 is DFQATT and CDR2 is SNEGSKA (reference sequence). This CDR3 contains 10 residues. As DNA, the CDR3 is TGCAGAGTTCCTGACAATGAGCAGTTCTTC. This codes for CRVPDNEQFF.

This clone occurred once. The chain links TRBV6-6 to TRBJ2-1; 10 bases map to TRBD1. The CDR3 runs 14 residues. Germline V CDR1 and CDR2: MNHNY, SVGAGI (reference sequence). V lost 6 bases, J lost 15 bases, and 14 bases stayed unmatched. CDR3 in amino acids: CASSAGTGVSVLFF. In DNA, the CDR3 is TGTGCCAGCAGCGCCGGGACAGGGGTATCGGTGTTGTTCTTC.

This chain joins TRBV5-4 and TRBJ2-4; tentative D call: TRBD1 (6 bases). The germline V gene has CDR1 SGHNT and CDR2 YYREEE (reference sequence). The CDR3 is made up of 14 amino acids. Trimming cost V 0 bases and J 7 bases, with 11 bases left between them. Here the CDR3 reads CASSLGGQGNIQYF. The CDR3 bases are TGTGCCAGCAGCTTGGGGGGCCAGGGGAACATTCAGTACTTC.

Comment on this clone: The sample contains more than one DNA sequence encoding this CDR3. V gene TRBV5-1 combines with J gene TRBJ2-1; 9 bases are shared with TRBD1. The CDR3 has 15 residues. CDR1 is SGHRS, CDR2 YFSETQ, per germline. Trimming at V came to 4 bases and at J to 1 base, leaving 3 bases not matched to a gene. CDR3 residues: CASSLGQGSYNEQFF. Written as DNA, the CDR3 is TGCGCCAGCAGCCTCGGACAGGGGTCCTACAATGAGCAGTTCTTC.

The chain links TRBV19 to TRBJ2-3; D perhaps matches TRBD1 (5 bases). Germline-derived CDR1 and CDR2 are LNHDA and SQIVND (reference sequence). The CDR3 runs to 14 residues. V was clipped by 3 bases and J by 5 bases, with 12 bases between them. CDR3: CASSIQGGKDTQYF. Written as DNA, the CDR3 is TGTGCCAGTAGTATCCAGGGTGGGAAAGATACGCAGTATTTT.

This chain uses TRBV2 with TRBJ2-1; 11 nucleotides agree with TRBD1. Germline loops: CDR1 SNHLY, CDR2 FYNNEI. The CDR3 runs to 14 residues. V lost 9 bases, J lost 10 bases, and 11 bases stayed unmatched. The CDR3 reads CASTGQGVSREQFF. In DNA, the CDR3 is TGTGCCAGTACGGGACAGGGGGTATCACGGGAGCAGTTCTTC.

J is TRBJ2-7 and V is TRBV5-8; D may be TRBD1 (6 bases). Germline loops: CDR1 SGHTS, CDR2 YDEGEE. V lost 4 bases, J lost 2 bases, and 13 bases lay in between. The CDR3 is 14 amino acids. The CDR3 here is CASSPQGLPYEQYF. For the CDR3, the DNA is TGTGCCAGCAGCCCGCAGGGGCTACCCTACGAGCAGTACTTC.

The chain employs TRBV15 and TRBJ2-7; a possible D gene is TRBD1 (6 bases). Trimming stripped 4 bases from V and 3 bases from J, with 16 bases between. CDR1 and CDR2 (germline): LNHNV, YYDKDF (reference sequence). This CDR3 spans 15 amino acids. CDR3 DNA: TGTGCCACCAGCACGGCCGGCAGGGGAGTCTACGAGCAGTACTTC. It specifies CATSTAGRGVYEQYF.

The V and J genes are TRBV30 and TRBJ2-1, with 9 bases matching TRBD1. CDR3 size: 14 residues. From germline, CDR1 is GTSNPN and CDR2 SVGIG (reference sequence). V dropped 3 bases and J dropped 0; count of bases not matched to a gene: 0. The CDR3 sequence: CAWRGQGSYNEQFF. CDR3 coding DNA: TGTGCCTGGAGGGGACAGGGCTCCTACAATGAGCAGTTCTTC.

This chain joins TRBV18 and TRBJ2-1; D is unresolved. V dropped 0 bases and J dropped 9 bases, with 12 bases sitting between them. The CDR3 extends over 14 amino acids. Germline lookup yields CDR1 KGHSH and CDR2 LQKENI. This CDR3 is CASSPPSFVTEQFF. CDR3 DNA: TGTGCCAGCTCACCACCTAGCTTTGTAACTGAGCAGTTCTTC.

This chain connects TRBV27 to TRBJ1-1; 7 bases are a match to TRBD1. The CDR3 runs to 15 residues. Germline loops: CDR1 MNHEY, CDR2 SMNVEV (reference sequence). V dropped 3 bases and J dropped 1; count of bases not matched to a gene: 5. The CDR3: CASSLGQRPNTEAFF. DNA for the CDR3: TGTGCCAGCAGTTTGGGACAGAGGCCGAACACTGAAGCTTTCTTT.

The chain has TRBV6-5 and TRBJ2-7, with 8 bases that match TRBD2. The V gene's germline CDR1 is MNHEY and CDR2 SVGAGI. Trimming removed 0 bases from V and 5 bases from J; junction bases left unmatched: 9. CDR3 length: 16 amino acids. In DNA form, the CDR3 reads TGTGCCAGCAGTTACTCCGGGAGGGGCCGCGGGGACGAGCAGTACTTC. It specifies CASSYSGRGRGDEQYF.